This record covers a single T cell receptor beta chain. A second PCR of 7 to 11 cycles used a sample-barcoded 5' primer and a J-beta primer mix. TCRdb re-called the 5' RACE reads through MiXCR, storing one row per CDR3 protein. This sample yields around 1,600,000 distinct CDR3 sequences, of which 35% to 45% are seen a single time; less than 5% belongs to the top ten. This specimen comes from a study of blood T cells in healthy people across ages. Looking at the study overall: Through template switching, about one barcoded beta molecule was captured per two T cells, as measured in model experiments.

V dropped 7 bases and J dropped 7 bases, with 23 bases sitting between them. Germline assignment: CDR1 SQVTM and CDR2 ANQGSEA. This CDR3 comprises 14 residues. The J gene is TRBJ2-7, the V gene TRBV29-1, with D perhaps assigned TRBD1 or TRBD2 (5 bases each). The source is a woman between 18 and 29 years old in good health. Input material: blood. CDR3 in amino acids: CSAGAGSFYNEQYF. The CDR3 nucleotides read TGCAGCGCCGGGGCTGGAAGCTTTTACAATGAGCAGTACTTC.